The clone carrying this T cell receptor beta chain was recorded once. Its antigen is unknown. The data stem from a study of monozygotic twins with cystic fibrosis. At the level of the study: Libraries were built from approximately 3 micrograms of fragmented DNA using about 14 PCR cycles. The study's findings and limits: Co-twins had the most similar V usage for 13 of 16 pairs, J for 8.

Here immunoSEQ multiplex PCR was the method, and the copy in TCRdb shows in-frame clones only, minus some. This sample has roughly 23,000 clones; roughly 89% occur once, and the top ten carry 1% to 1.5%. In germline, CDR1 is MNHNS, CDR2 SASEGT. V lost 4 bases, J lost 4 bases, and 12 bases lay in between. CDR3 size: 14 residues. The sequencing input was blood. The chain recombines TRBV6-1 with TRBJ2-3, with D perhaps being TRBD1 or TRBD2 (5 bases each). The clonotype was recovered from a woman in her twenties or thirties with cystic fibrosis. The CDR3 protein is CASSARDGPDTQYF. The CDR3 nucleotides read TGTGCCAGCAGTGCCCGGGACGGACCAGATACGCAGTATTTT.